This T cell receptor beta chain is drawn from a study of blood T cell repertoires in COVID-19 (dated by TCRdb to 2018 to 2021). Broadly, across the study: The collaborator samples originated in the United States, Italy and Spain and spanned the acute and convalescent phases of COVID-19. Samples came from the ongoing ImmuneRACE study (first 160 participants) plus 1,254 subjects from 6 global collaborators. A freely available public database, intended as a resource for researchers studying the immune response to SARS-CoV-2, is where the repertoires were released. Nearly every sample came with metadata listing a de-identified subject ID, COVID-19 status, age in years and sex. Subjects who had been exposed to COVID-19, were actively infected with it, or had recovered from it provided the deeply sampled blood TCRbeta repertoires that made up the dataset. The material from the prospective study consisted of cDNA or gDNA derived from T cells, B-cell-depleted T cells, or PBMCs. Where available, HLA class I and class II types were taken from metadata supplied by the sample provider and were not determined by assay-based typing. Study-level results and caveats: The quantity of clinical and demographic metadata differed by source and by participant and was supplied without curation.

Reading from cysteine to phenylalanine, the CDR3 counts 13 amino acids. Kept here is only the CDR3 DNA, which spans 39 bases and is read in frame from base 1. For this chain, trimming is 4 bases at the V end and 10 bases at the J end, and the number of junction bases without a gene match is 9. From the germline V gene (reference sequence), CDR1 is GTSNPN and CDR2 is SVGIG. TCRbeta CDR3 regions were amplified from genomic DNA using the immunoSEQ Assay, a bias-controlled multiplex PCR. The source study handled its data this way. Nucleated cell counts per sample were estimated from amplification of reference gene primers within the assay. To quantify the absolute abundance of each unique TCRbeta CDR3 rearrangement, sequence reads were collapsed and filtered. Productive Simpson clonality was computed per sample as the square root of Simpson's diversity index over productive rearrangements. TCRdb re-hosts the immuneACCESS table, in-frame sequences only. Its copies lack some clones; in the studies checked, an unresolved V gene accounts for under half of them, and the cause for the rest is not known. The V and J calls and clone size come from that table; D and trimming were worked out from the DNA. The table for this sample lists about 110,000 clones; less than 85% of them were counted only once. The ten largest account for 14% to 15% of the sample.

The sample holds many counts of this clone. Its recognized antigen is unknown. Nothing much larger sits one base from this clone, and base qualities are not available. The collaborating institutions used their own protocols to collect whole blood in K2EDTA tubes. For TCRbeta analysis, collaborators shipped samples in one of three forms: frozen whole blood, isolated PBMCs, or DNA extracted from either of those sample types. The sample consisted of peripheral blood. This chain joins TRBV30 to TRBJ2-1; TRBD2 lines up with 8 middle nucleotides. This TCR was sampled from a woman aged 60 to 75 with acute or convalescent COVID-19. The CDR3 region reads CAWNPGGAGEQFF. The sequenced DNA: TGTGCCTGGAACCCCGGGGGGGCAGGGGAGCAGTTCTTC.